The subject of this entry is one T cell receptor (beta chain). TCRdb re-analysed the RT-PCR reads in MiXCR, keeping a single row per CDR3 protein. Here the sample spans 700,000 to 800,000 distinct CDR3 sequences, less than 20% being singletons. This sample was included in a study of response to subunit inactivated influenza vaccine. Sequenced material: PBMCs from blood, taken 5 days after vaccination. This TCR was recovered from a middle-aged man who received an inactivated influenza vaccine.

CDR3 in amino acids: CSVGAVPGANVLTF. The DNA for the CDR3 is TGCAGCGTTGGAGCCGTCCCTGGGGCCAACGTCCTGACTTTC. The genes are TRBV29-1 and TRBJ2-6; the D is unclear. This CDR3 is built from 14 residues. V shed 4 bases and J shed 2 bases, with 9 bases lying between them. Germline V lookup: CDR1 SQVTM, CDR2 ANQGSEA.